This TCR beta chain stems from a study of identical twins. With respect to this clonotype: The antigen remains undetermined.

TCRdb itself ran the 5' RACE reads through MiXCR, one entry per CDR3 protein. Among roughly 200,000 distinct CDR3 sequences listed, around 8% were seen once. Study-level points and caveats: Model-predicted out-of-frame TCR alpha sharing fell below observed values in monozygotic twins.

The junction had 6 bases not matched to a gene; V was cut back by 5 bases and J by 5 bases. This CDR3 region has 15 residues. The germline CDR1 and CDR2 sequences are MNHNS and SASEGT. These data also formed part of another study, on yellow fever vaccine responses in identical twins.

V and J are TRBV6-1 and TRBJ1-6; TRBD1 matches at 7 bases. The sequenced material came from memory (CD45RO+) T cells sorted from blood. This receptor was identified in a young woman in good health. CDR3 protein: CASSPGQMNNSPLHF. DNA for the CDR3: TGTGCCAGCAGTCCGGGACAGATGAATAATTCACCCCTCCACTTT.